This T cell receptor beta chain was sequenced during a study of T cell changes during pregnancy in multiple sclerosis. Assay used: immunoSEQ multiplex PCR; TCRdb lists only in-frame clones, some missing. The sample lists about 51,000 clones, 91% seen once, with approximately 2.6% in the top ten. Per germline, CDR1 SGHAT and CDR2 FQNNGV. CDR3 length equals 14 residues. V dropped 2 bases and J dropped 3; count of bases not matched to a gene: 2. The sample in question was CD8+ T cells from peripheral blood mononuclear cells, obtained in the second trimester of pregnancy. This sequence joins TRBV11-2 and TRBJ2-7, with TRBD1 matching 9 bases. The receptor was derived from a female donor with multiple sclerosis, enrolled in a pregnancy study. CDR3 sequence reads: CASSLPGQGYEQYF. As DNA, the CDR3 is TGTGCCAGCAGCTTACCGGGACAGGGCTACGAGCAGTACTTC.